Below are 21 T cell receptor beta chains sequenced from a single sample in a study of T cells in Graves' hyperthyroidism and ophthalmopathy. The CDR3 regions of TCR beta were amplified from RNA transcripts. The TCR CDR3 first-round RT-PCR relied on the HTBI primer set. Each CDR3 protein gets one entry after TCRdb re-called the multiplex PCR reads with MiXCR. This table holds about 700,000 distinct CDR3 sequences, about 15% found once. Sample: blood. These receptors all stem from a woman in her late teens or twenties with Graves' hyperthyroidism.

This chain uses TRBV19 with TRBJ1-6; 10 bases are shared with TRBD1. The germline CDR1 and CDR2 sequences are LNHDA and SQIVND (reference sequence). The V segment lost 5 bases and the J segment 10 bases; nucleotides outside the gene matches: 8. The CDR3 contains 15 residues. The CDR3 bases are TGTGCCAGTAGTTGGGACAGGGGATCGGTGTCACCCCTCCACTTT. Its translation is CASSWDRGSVSPLHF.

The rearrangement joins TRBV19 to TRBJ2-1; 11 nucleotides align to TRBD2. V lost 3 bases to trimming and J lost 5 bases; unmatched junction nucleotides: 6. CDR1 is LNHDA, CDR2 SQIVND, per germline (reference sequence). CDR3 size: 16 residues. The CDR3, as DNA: TGTGCCAGTAGTATCCTGGGACTAGCGGTTAACAATGAGCAGTTCTTC. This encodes CASSILGLAVNNEQFF.

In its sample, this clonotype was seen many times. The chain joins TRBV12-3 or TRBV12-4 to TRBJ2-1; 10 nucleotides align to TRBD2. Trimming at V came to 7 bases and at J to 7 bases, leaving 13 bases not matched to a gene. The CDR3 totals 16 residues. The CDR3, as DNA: TGTGCCAGCACCCCGAGGAAGAGCGGGAGGGGGAATGAGCAGTTCTTC. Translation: CASTPRKSGRGNEQFF.

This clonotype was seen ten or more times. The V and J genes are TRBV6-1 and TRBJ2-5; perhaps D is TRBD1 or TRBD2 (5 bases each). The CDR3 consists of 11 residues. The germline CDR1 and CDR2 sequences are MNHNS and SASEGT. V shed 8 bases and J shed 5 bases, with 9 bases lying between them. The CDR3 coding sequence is TGTGCCAGCCAAGAGGGGGAGACCCAGTACTTC. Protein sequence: CASQEGETQYF.

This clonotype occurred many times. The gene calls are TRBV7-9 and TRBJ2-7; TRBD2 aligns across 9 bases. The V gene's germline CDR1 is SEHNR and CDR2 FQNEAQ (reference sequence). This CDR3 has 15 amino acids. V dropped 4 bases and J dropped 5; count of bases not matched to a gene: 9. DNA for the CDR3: TGTGCCAGCAGCTCGTATAGCGGGAGTAGGAACGAGCAGTACTTC. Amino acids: CASSSYSGSRNEQYF. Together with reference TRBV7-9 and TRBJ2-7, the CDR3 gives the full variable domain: DTGVSQNPRHKITKRGQNVTFRCDPISEHNRLYWYRQTLGQGPEFLTYFQNEAQLEKSRLLSDRFSAERPKGSFSTLEIQRTEQGDSAMYLCASSSYSGSRNEQYFGPGTRLTVT.

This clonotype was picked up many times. Here the CDR3 DNA reads TGTGCCAGCAGTTCAACCGGGACAGGGAACTATGGCTACACCTTC. It is translated as CASSSTGTGNYGYTF. The V and J genes are TRBV28 and TRBJ1-2; 9 nucleotides match TRBD1. The V and J ends lost 4 bases and 2 bases, in that order; junction bases with no gene match: 5. Looked up from germline, CDR1 is MDHEN and CDR2 is SYDVKM. This CDR3 is built from 15 residues.

CDR3 in amino acids: CASSLYGTAGEQFF. In DNA, the CDR3 is TGTGCCAGCAGTTTATACGGGACAGCTGGCGAGCAGTTCTTC. The chain recombines TRBV28 with TRBJ2-1; 7 bases match TRBD1. The CDR3 runs 14 residues. CDR1 MDHEN and CDR2 SYDVKM come from the germline V gene. V was clipped by 1 base and J by 10 bases; unmatched bases: 7.

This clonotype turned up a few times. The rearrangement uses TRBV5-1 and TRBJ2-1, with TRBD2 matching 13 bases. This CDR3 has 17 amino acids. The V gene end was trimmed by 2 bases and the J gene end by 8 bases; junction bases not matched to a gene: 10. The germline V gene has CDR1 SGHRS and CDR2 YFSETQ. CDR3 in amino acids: CASSFPTSGRPMDEQFF. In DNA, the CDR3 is TGCGCCAGCAGCTTCCCGACTAGCGGGAGGCCCATGGATGAGCAGTTCTTC.

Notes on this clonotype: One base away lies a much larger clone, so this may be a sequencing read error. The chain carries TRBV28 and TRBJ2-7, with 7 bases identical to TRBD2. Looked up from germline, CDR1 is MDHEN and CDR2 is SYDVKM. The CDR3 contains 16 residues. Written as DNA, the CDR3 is TGTGCCGGCAGTTTGGGGGGGACGGGGTCAACCTACGAGCAGTACTTC. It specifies CAGSLGGTGSTYEQYF.

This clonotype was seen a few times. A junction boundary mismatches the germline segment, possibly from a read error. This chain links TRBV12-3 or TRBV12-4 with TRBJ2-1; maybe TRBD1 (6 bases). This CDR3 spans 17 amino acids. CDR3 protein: CASSLSYGGGSYNEQCF. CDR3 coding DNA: TGTGCCAGCAGTCTTAGCTACGGTGGGGGCTCCTACAATGAGCAGTGCTTC.

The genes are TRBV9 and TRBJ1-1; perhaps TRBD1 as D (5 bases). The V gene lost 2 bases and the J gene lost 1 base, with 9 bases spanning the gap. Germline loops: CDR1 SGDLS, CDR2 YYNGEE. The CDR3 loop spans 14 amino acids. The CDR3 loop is CASSVSGGNTEAFF. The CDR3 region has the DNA TGTGCCAGCAGCGTTTCCGGGGGGAACACTGAAGCTTTCTTT.

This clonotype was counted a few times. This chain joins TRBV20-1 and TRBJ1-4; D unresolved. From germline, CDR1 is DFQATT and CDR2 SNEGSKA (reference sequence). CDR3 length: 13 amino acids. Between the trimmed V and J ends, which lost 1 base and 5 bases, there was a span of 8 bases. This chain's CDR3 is CSARGTSNEKLFF. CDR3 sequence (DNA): TGCAGTGCTAGAGGGACGTCGAATGAAAAACTGTTTTTT.

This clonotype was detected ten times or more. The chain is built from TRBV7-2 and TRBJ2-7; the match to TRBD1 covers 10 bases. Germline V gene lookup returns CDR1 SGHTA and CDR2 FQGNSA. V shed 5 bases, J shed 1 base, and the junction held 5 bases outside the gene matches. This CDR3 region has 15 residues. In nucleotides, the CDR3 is TGTGCCAGCAGCCCGAGGACAGGGGGATCCTACGAGCAGTACTTC. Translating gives CASSPRTGGSYEQYF.

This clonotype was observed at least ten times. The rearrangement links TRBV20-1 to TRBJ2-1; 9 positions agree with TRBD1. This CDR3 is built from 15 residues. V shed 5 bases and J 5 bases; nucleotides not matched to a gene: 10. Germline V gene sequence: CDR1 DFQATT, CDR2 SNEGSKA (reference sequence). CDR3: CSARPGQGTDNEQFF. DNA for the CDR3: TGCAGTGCTCGTCCGGGACAGGGTACCGACAATGAGCAGTTCTTC.

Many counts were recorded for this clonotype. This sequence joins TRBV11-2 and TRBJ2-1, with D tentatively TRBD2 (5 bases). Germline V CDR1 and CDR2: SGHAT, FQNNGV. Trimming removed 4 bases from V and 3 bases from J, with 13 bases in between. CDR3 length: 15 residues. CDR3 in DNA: TGTGCCAGCAGCTCAGAGATAGCGAACTACAATGAGCAGTTCTTC. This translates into CASSSEIANYNEQFF. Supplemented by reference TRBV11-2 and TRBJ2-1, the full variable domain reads EAGVAQSPRYKIIEKRQSVAFWCNPISGHATLYWYQQILGQGPKLLIQFQNNGVVDDSQLPKDRFSAERLKGVDSTLKIQPAKLEDSAVYLCASSSEIANYNEQFFGPGTRLTVL.

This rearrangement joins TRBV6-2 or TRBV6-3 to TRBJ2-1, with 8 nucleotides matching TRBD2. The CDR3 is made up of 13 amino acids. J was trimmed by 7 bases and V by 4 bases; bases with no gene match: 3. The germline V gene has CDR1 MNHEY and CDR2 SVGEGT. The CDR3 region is CASSSSGRNEQFF. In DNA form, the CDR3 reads TGTGCCAGCAGTTCAAGCGGGAGAAATGAGCAGTTCTTC.

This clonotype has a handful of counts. The CDR3 DNA follows: TGCAGTGCTAGTTCCCCGGGACTCTCAACCAAGAATGAGCAGTTCTTC. Translation gives CSASSPGLSTKNEQFF. The gene calls are TRBV20-1 and TRBJ2-1, with D tentatively TRBD2 (6 bases). V was cut by 3 bases and J by 7 bases, with 22 bases left in between. The CDR3 sequence is 16 residues long. Germline CDR1 is DFQATT and CDR2 is SNEGSKA (reference sequence).

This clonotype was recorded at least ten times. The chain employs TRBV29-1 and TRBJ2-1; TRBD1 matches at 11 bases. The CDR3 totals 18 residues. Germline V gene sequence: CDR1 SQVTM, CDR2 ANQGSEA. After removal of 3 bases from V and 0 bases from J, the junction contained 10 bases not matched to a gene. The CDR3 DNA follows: TGCAGCGTTGAGGGGACAGGGGGTGCGGTGGGCTCCTACAATGAGCAGTTCTTC. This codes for CSVEGTGGAVGSYNEQFF.

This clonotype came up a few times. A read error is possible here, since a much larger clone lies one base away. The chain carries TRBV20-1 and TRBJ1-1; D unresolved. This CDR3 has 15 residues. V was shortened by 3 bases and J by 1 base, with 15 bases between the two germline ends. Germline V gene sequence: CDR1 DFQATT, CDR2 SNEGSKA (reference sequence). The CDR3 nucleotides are TGCAGTGCTAGTACGATCAACAGAGGGAACACTGAAGCTTTCTTT. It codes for CSASTINRGNTEAFF.

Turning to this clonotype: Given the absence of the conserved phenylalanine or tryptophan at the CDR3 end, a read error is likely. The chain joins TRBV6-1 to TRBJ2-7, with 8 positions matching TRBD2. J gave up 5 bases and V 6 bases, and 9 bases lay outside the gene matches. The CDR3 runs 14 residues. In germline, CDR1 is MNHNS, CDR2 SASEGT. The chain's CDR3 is CASRRSGTSHEQYL. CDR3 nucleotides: TGTGCCAGCAGACGTTCCGGGACTAGTCACGAGCAGTACCTC.

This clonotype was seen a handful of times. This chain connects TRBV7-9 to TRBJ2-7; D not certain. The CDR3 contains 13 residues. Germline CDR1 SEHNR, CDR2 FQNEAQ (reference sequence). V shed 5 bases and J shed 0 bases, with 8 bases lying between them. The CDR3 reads CASSHKSSYEQYF. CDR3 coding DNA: TGTGCCAGCAGCCATAAGAGCTCCTACGAGCAGTACTTC.